Listed below are T cell receptor beta chains from one sample, sequenced in a study of regulatory T cells in long-lasting Graves disease. TCRdb reprocessed the multiplex PCR reads with MiXCR, giving one entry per CDR3 protein. Of approximately 290,000 distinct CDR3 sequences in the sample, roughly a fifth were seen once. The source material was peripheral blood mononuclear cells (PBMCs), sampled when the disease was refractory, from a patient treated with antithyroid drugs. These receptors were obtained from a female donor with Graves disease. Both conserved end residues are part of each CDR3. D genes are given only for firm matches. Size is omitted from some rows. Given values are once, few, many or a class for expanded clones.

clone size	D gene	V gene	J gene	CDR3 protein	CDR3 DNA
-	TRBD2	TRBV27	TRBJ2-5	CASSLRTSGKRETQYF	TGTGCCAGCAGTTTAAGGACTAGCGGGAAGAGGGAGACCCAGTACTTC
many	-	TRBV3-1	TRBJ1-2	CASSPSNAGGNYGYTF	TGTGCCAGCAGCCCGTCTAACGCCGGGGGTAACTATGGCTACACCTTC
few	-	TRBV11-2	TRBJ2-2	CASSFPPTTGRNTGELFF	TGTGCCAGCAGCTTCCCCCCCACGACGGGACGGAACACCGGGGAGCTGTTTTTT
once	-	TRBV4-3	TRBJ2-1	CASSQSGSEAYNEQFF	TGCGCCAGCAGCCAATCAGGGTCAGAGGCCTACAATGAGCAGTTCTTC
many	TRBD2	TRBV7-8	TRBJ2-2	CASSFFPGLDLPGELFF	TGTGCCAGCAGCTTTTTCCCGGGACTAGACCTCCCCGGGGAGCTGTTTTTT
few	-	TRBV7-9	TRBJ2-6	CASSFLRSGANVLTF	TGTGCCAGCAGCTTTTTGCGCTCTGGGGCCAACGTCCTGACTTTC
many	TRBD1	TRBV11-1	TRBJ1-6	CASSLGQGLNSPLHF	TGTGCCAGCAGCCTCGGACAGGGGCTTAATTCACCCCTCCACTTT
-	-	TRBV7-3	TRBJ2-7	CASSLKEVRKSYEQYF	TGTGCCAGCAGCTTAAAGGAGGTCAGGAAGAGTTACGAGCAGTACTTC
-	-	TRBV13	TRBJ2-5	CASSGSYPWTAQETQYF	TGTGCCAGCAGCGGGTCTTACCCTTGGACAGCCCAAGAGACCCAGTACTTC
many	TRBD1	TRBV20-1	TRBJ1-4	CSARVGTGGVKLFF	TGCAGTGCTAGAGTCGGGACAGGGGGCGTAAAACTGTTTTTT
-	TRBD1	TRBV27	TRBJ2-7	CASSWTGREQYF	TGTGCCAGCAGTTGGACAGGGCGAGAGCAGTACTTC
-	-	TRBV6-2/TRBV6-3	TRBJ1-1	CASSYPGWAWTEAFF	TGTGCCAGCAGTTACCCGGGCTGGGCATGGACTGAAGCTTTCTTT
many	TRBD1	TRBV6-1	TRBJ2-5	CASEPGGTETQYF	TGTGCCAGCGAGCCAGGGGGAACAGAGACCCAGTACTTC
few	-	TRBV7-9	TRBJ2-3	CASSPGFGQAFADTQYF	TGTGCCAGCAGCCCCGGCTTTGGGCAGGCATTCGCAGATACGCAGTATTTT
many	TRBD1	TRBV30	TRBJ2-4	CAWRGMGQENIQYF	TGTGCCTGGAGGGGTATGGGACAGGAGAACATTCAGTACTTC
few	-	TRBV20-1	TRBJ1-1	CSARDPLRGIF	TGCAGTGCTAGAGATCCGTTGAGGGGGATCTTT
-	-	TRBV11-3	TRBJ1-4	CASSLGQYEKLFF	TGTGCCAGCAGCTTAGGACAGTATGAAAAACTGTTTTTT
few	TRBD2	TRBV25-1	TRBJ2-2	CASRTSGANTGELFF	TGTGCCAGCAGAACTAGCGGCGCGAACACCGGGGAGCTGTTTTTT
-	-	TRBV29-1	TRBJ1-4	CSVGDLGEKLFF	TGCAGCGTTGGGGACTTGGGGGAAAAACTGTTTTTT
-	-	TRBV7-3	TRBJ2-3	CASSLRGDLTDTQYF	TGTGCCAGCAGCTTAAGGGGGGACCTCACAGATACGCAGTATTTT
-	TRBD2	TRBV7-9	TRBJ2-5	CASSSGTGIAGGGETQYF	TGTGCCAGCAGCTCTGGGACAGGAATAGCGGGAGGAGGAGAGACCCAGTACTTC
few	-	TRBV2	TRBJ2-2	CASRMGTGELFF	TGTGCCAGCCGGATGGGCACCGGGGAGCTGTTTTTT
many	-	TRBV28	TRBJ1-5	CASSPLTLYSNQPQHF	TGTGCCAGCAGTCCCCTGACTCTGTATAGCAATCAGCCCCAGCATTTT
few	TRBD2	TRBV20-1	TRBJ2-2	CSASGRLAGRGELFF	TGCAGTGCTTCAGGGCGACTAGCGGGACGCGGGGAGCTGTTTTTT
many	-	TRBV15	TRBJ2-7	CATSRDFGNAYEQYF	TGTGCCACCAGCAGAGATTTCGGCAATGCCTACGAGCAGTACTTC
-	-	TRBV28	TRBJ1-1	CASKSETEAFF	TGTGCCAGCAAGTCGGAGACTGAAGCTTTCTTT
few	TRBD1	TRBV9	TRBJ2-5	CASSAGTGVVGETQYF	TGTGCCAGCAGCGCCGGGACAGGGGTGGTTGGAGAGACCCAGTACTTC
-	-	TRBV20-1	TRBJ2-1	CSAIEGAKYNEQFF	TGCAGTGCTATTGAGGGAGCCAAATACAATGAGCAGTTCTTC